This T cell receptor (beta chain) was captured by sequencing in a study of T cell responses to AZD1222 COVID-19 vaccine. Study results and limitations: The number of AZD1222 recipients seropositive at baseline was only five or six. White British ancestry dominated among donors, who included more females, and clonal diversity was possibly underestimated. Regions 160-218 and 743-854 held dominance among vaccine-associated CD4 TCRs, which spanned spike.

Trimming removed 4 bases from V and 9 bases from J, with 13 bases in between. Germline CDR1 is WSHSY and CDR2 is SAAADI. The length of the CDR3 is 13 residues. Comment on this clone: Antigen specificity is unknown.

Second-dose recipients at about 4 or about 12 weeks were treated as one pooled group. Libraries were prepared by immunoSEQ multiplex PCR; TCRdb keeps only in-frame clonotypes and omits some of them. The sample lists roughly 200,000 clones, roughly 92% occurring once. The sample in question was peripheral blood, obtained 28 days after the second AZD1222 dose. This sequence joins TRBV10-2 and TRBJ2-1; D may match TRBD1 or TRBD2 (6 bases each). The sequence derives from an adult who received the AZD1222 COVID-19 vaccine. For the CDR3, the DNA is TGCGCCAGCAGTGTTTTGGGGGGCGTTGAGCAGTTCTTC. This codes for CASSVLGGVEQFF.